This T cell receptor (beta chain) was sequenced for a study of CD8 T cells in Susac syndrome. The V gene's germline CDR1 is SQVTM and CDR2 ANQGSEA. V shed 5 bases and J 5 bases; nucleotides not matched to a gene: 7. This CDR3 comprises 14 residues. An input of roughly 0.5 to 1 ug of RNA was subjected to reverse transcription using random hexamers. TCR beta CDR3 was amplified by immunoSEQ covering 54 Vbeta and 13 Jbeta. Each CDR3 protein is one row after TCRdb ran MiXCR on the immunoSEQ multiplex PCR reads. The data show around 190,000 distinct CDR3 sequences, about 95% seen once. Sequencing of TCR beta was carried out in blood CD8+ and CD4+ T cells.

Sequencing was done on a sample of CD4+ T cells from PBMCs. The clonotype originates from a human donor in good health. The rearrangement uses TRBV29-1 and TRBJ2-1, with 9 bases lining up with TRBD2. The CDR3 is CSVRVLAGDNEQFF. The CDR3 DNA reads as TGCAGCGTTAGGGTACTAGCGGGCGACAATGAGCAGTTCTTC.